The 19 T cell receptor beta chains listed next were all sequenced from one sample in a study of T cell responses to AZD1222 COVID-19 vaccine. Profiled with immunoSEQ multiplex PCR; TCRdb holds only in-frame clones, not every one. The sample consists of around 140,000 clones, around nine tenths of them appearing once. This material consisted of peripheral blood, taken on day 0 of AZD1222 vaccination. The receptor source for this set is an adult in good health.

The J gene is TRBJ1-2, the V gene TRBV21-1; the listed D gene, TRBD1, was not tested against the DNA. TRBV21-1 is a pseudogene segment. The CDR3 is 15 amino acids. The CDR3 spells CASSKEATVNYGYTF. The CDR3 coding sequence is TGTGCCAGCAGCAAAGAGGCGACAGTCAACTATGGCTACACCTTC.

This clone was recorded only once. The chain has TRBV3-1 (or the pseudogene TRBV3-2) and TRBJ2-5, with 16 nucleotides matching TRBD2. Unmatched junction bases numbered 7, after V lost 4 bases and J lost 5 bases. This CDR3 is 17 amino acids long. Germline V gives CDR1 LGHDT, CDR2 YNNKEL (reference sequence). CDR3 sequence (DNA): TGTGCCAGCAGCCGAGGGACTAGCGGGAGGGCCGTGGAGACCCAGTACTTC. Encoded protein: CASSRGTSGRAVETQYF.

This chain connects TRBV19 to TRBJ1-4, with D perhaps matching TRBD1 (5 bases). The CDR3 loop spans 15 amino acids. CDR1 and CDR2 from the germline V gene are LNHDA and SQIVND (reference sequence). The germline V and J ends were trimmed by 1 base and 11 bases, with 17 bases remaining between them. The CDR3 DNA reads as TGTGCCAGTAGTATAGTTTCTGGCAGGGCGGCTAAACTGTTTTTT. Amino acid sequence: CASSIVSGRAAKLFF.

The rearrangement uses TRBV5-6 and TRBJ2-1; TRBD1 matches at 7 bases. There are 18 residues in the CDR3. With 0 bases clipped from V and 4 bases from J, the junction kept 13 bases outside the gene matches. Germline assignment: CDR1 SGHDT and CDR2 YYEEEE. The CDR3 loop is CASSLDVATGRIYNEQFF. DNA of the CDR3: TGTGCCAGCAGCTTGGACGTTGCGACAGGGCGAATTTACAATGAGCAGTTCTTC.

V usage is TRBV29-1 and J usage is TRBJ2-7; 11 bases align to TRBD1. V dropped 7 bases and J dropped 0; count of bases not matched to a gene: 8. This CDR3 contains 15 residues. The germline CDR1 and CDR2 sequences are SQVTM and ANQGSEA. The CDR3 is CSAESGTGGSYEQYF. Written as DNA, the CDR3 is TGCAGCGCGGAATCCGGGACAGGGGGCTCCTACGAGCAGTACTTC.

The chain combines TRBV6-1 with TRBJ2-1; the match to TRBD1 covers 7 bases. CDR3 length equals 14 residues. V gave up 5 bases and J gave up 3 bases; unmatched junction bases: 4. Germline loops: CDR1 MNHNS, CDR2 SASEGT. The CDR3: CASSLGTVYNEQFF. CDR3 bases: TGTGCCAGCAGTTTAGGGACAGTCTACAATGAGCAGTTCTTC.

J is TRBJ1-4 and V is TRBV27; D might be TRBD1 (5 bases). The CDR3 covers 14 residues. Germline CDR1 MNHEY, CDR2 SMNVEV (reference sequence). Trimming removed 2 bases from V and 8 bases from J, with 12 bases in between. CDR3 sequence reads: CASSLIRGSEKLFF. CDR3 DNA: TGTGCCAGCAGTTTAATCCGGGGCAGCGAAAAACTGTTTTTT.

This clone was found many times. The V gene is TRBV6-1, the J gene TRBJ2-3; possible D gene TRBD2, 6 bases. The CDR3 covers 16 residues. CDR1 and CDR2 (germline): MNHNS, SASEGT. V was shortened by 3 bases and J by 3 bases, with 16 bases between the two germline ends. CDR3 nucleotide sequence: TGTGCCAGCAGTGATTCCCCGGGAGAGGGGACAGATACGCAGTATTTT. Its translation: CASSDSPGEGTDTQYF.

This rearrangement joins TRBV7-3 to TRBJ2-1; no definite D call. This CDR3 has 14 residues. The germline V gene encodes CDR1 SGHTA and CDR2 FQGTGA. V dropped 0 bases and J dropped 6 bases, with 9 bases sitting between them. DNA of the CDR3: TGTGCCAGCAGCTTAACAGTATCGTCCAATGAGCAGTTCTTC. Translated: CASSLTVSSNEQFF.

This clone was detected a few times. V gene TRBV6-5 combines with J gene TRBJ1-5; TRBD1 is a possible D gene (5 bases). Deletions cut 2 bases from V and 6 bases from J, with 11 bases between. This CDR3 has 14 residues. Germline CDR1 is MNHEY and CDR2 is SVGAGI. The CDR3: CASSYGQGSQPQHF. The CDR3 DNA reads as TGTGCCAGCAGTTACGGGCAGGGCAGTCAGCCCCAGCATTTT.

This clone was counted once. The J gene is TRBJ2-6, the V gene TRBV7-9; 8 bases are shared with TRBD2. The CDR3 contains 19 residues. V was pared by 1 base and J by 4 bases, with 12 bases of the junction left unmatched. The germline gives CDR1 SEHNR, CDR2 FQNEAQ (reference sequence). CDR3 DNA: TGTGCCAGCAGCTTAGTGGCCCTAGCGGGCCCCCGGGGGGCCAACGTCCTGACTTTC. This gives the protein CASSLVALAGPRGANVLTF.

This clone is a singleton in its sample. The genes are TRBV9 and TRBJ2-3; either TRBD1 or TRBD2 may fit D (5 bases each). V was shortened by 0 bases and J by 1 base, with 9 bases between the two germline ends. The CDR3 sequence is 15 residues long. CDR1 is SGDLS, CDR2 YYNGEE, per germline. The CDR3 DNA follows: TGTGCCAGCAGCGTAGGGGGGAGCGGCACAGATACGCAGTATTTT. Residues: CASSVGGSGTDTQYF.

The chain combines TRBV18 with TRBJ2-1; TRBD1 or TRBD2 may be the D gene (5 bases each). Trimming stripped 3 bases from V and 2 bases from J, with 11 bases between. The CDR3 consists of 15 residues. Germline CDR1 reads KGHSH; CDR2 reads LQKENI. CDR3: CASSPRDGTYNEQFF. CDR3 coding DNA: TGTGCCAGCTCACCTAGGGACGGGACCTACAATGAGCAGTTCTTC.

This clone was seen just once. The chain combines TRBV5-1 with TRBJ2-1; 9 nucleotides agree with TRBD2. The CDR3 has 21 residues. Per the germline V gene, CDR1 is SGHRS and CDR2 is YFSETQ. Unmatched junction bases numbered 28, after V lost 5 bases and J lost 7 bases. DNA of the CDR3: TGCGCCAGCAGGTCGGACCCCTGGGGTGGGTTAGCGGGAGTTACCGGGAATGAGCAGTTCTTC. Protein: CASRSDPWGGLAGVTGNEQFF.

The rearrangement links TRBV6-5 to TRBJ2-1; D is possibly TRBD1 or TRBD2 (5 bases each). The CDR3 extends over 14 amino acids. Germline assignment: CDR1 MNHEY and CDR2 SVGAGI. V lost 6 bases to trimming and J lost 8 bases, with 17 bases between them. The CDR3 DNA is TGTGCCAGCAGGGGAAGACGCCGGGGCGATGAGCAGTTCTTC. This gives the protein CASRGRRRGDEQFF.

Here the CDR3 reads CASSPLAGGSYEQYF. The CDR3 region has the DNA TGCGCCAGCAGCCCCCTAGCGGGAGGCTCCTACGAGCAGTACTTC. The V call is TRBV4-1, the J call TRBJ2-7; 11 bases line up with TRBD2. Trimming removed 4 bases from V and 0 bases from J; junction bases left unmatched: 2. This CDR3 region has 15 residues. The germline V gene has CDR1 MGHRA and CDR2 YSYEKL.

The V call is TRBV7-8, the J call TRBJ2-1; D is unresolved. The V gene lost 1 base and the J gene lost 9 bases, with 10 bases spanning the gap. Germline CDR1 SGHVS, CDR2 FQNEAQ. The length of the CDR3 is 13 residues. CDR3 loop: CASSLVSDSEQFF. CDR3 nucleotides: TGTGCCAGCAGCTTAGTGTCGGATAGTGAGCAGTTCTTC.

This clone was counted between two and nine times. V gene TRBV28 combines with J gene TRBJ1-2; no firm D call. The germline V gene encodes CDR1 MDHEN and CDR2 SYDVKM. The CDR3 is made up of 12 amino acids. Trimming cost V 1 base and J 6 bases, with 6 bases left between them. CDR3: CASSLSGDGYTF. The CDR3 DNA reads as TGTGCCAGCAGTTTATCTGGGGATGGCTACACCTTC.

The chain employs TRBV30 and TRBJ1-1; D remains unclear. Trimming pared 3 bases from V and 0 bases from J, leaving 2 bases between. Germline CDR1 and CDR2: GTSNPN and SVGIG (reference sequence). CDR3 size: 11 residues. CDR3 in amino acids: CAWRMNTEAFF. Here the CDR3 DNA reads TGTGCCTGGAGGATGAACACTGAAGCTTTCTTT.